This TCR beta chain was captured by sequencing in a study of blood T cell repertoires in COVID-19. The protocol was immunoSEQ multiplex PCR, while the TCRdb copy is restricted to in-frame clones and leaves out a portion. Found here are about 98,000 clones, roughly 87% of them singletons; the top ten hold around 2%. This CDR3 comprises 19 residues. Germline V CDR1 and CDR2: SGHVS, FNYEAQ. Trimming removed 3 bases from V and 1 base from J; junction bases left unmatched: 6. The clonotype originates from a man in his fifties with active COVID-19. The sequencing input was peripheral blood. The V and J genes are TRBV7-6 and TRBJ2-1, with TRBD2 matching over 16 bases. CDR3 DNA sequence: TGTGCCAGCAGCTTCGGGACTAGCGGGGGGGTTAGGTCCTACAATGAGCAGTTCTTC. Encoded protein: CASSFGTSGGVRSYNEQFF.